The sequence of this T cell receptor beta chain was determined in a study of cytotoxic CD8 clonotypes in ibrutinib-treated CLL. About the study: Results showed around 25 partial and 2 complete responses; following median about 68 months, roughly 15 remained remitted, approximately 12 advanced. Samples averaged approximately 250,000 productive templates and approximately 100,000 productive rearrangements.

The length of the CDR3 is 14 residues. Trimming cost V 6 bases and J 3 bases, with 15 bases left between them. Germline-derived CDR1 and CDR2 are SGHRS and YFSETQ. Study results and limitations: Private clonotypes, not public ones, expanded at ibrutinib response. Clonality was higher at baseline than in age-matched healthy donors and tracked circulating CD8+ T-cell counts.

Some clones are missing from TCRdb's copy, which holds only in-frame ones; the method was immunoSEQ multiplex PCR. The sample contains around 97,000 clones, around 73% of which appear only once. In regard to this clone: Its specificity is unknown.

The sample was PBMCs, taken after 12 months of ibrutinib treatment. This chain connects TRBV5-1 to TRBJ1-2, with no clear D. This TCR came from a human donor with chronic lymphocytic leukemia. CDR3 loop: CASTWNEGDYGYTF. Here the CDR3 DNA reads TGCGCCAGCACCTGGAATGAGGGAGACTATGGCTACACCTTC.